The 5 T cell receptor beta chains below all came from one sample that was sequenced in a study of immune aging and cytomegalovirus after organ transplant. A microwell BD Rhapsody targeted mRNA and AbSeq workflow captured the cells and built the libraries. TCRdb ran MiXCR on the single-cell sequencing reads and lists one entry per CDR3 protein. Here the sample spans about 21,000 distinct CDR3 sequences, 35% to 40% being singletons. Regarding time point: five sample-tagged time points from pre-transplant (day -1) to day 368 post-transplant, pooled. What these receptors recognize is not known. The source was CMV peptide-activated CD4+ and CD8+ T cells sorted from blood, collected at five time points, pooled. Documented subset: sorted CD8+CD137+ and CD4+CD154+ T cells after about 12 h CMV IE-1 peptide stimulation. Source of these receptors: a female donor who had a heart transplant and CMV viremia.

With respect to this clonotype: At one of its ends the junction is not consistent with the germline gene, which may arise from a read error. This chain links TRBV20-1 with TRBJ2-5; TRBD2 matches at 11 bases. This CDR3 spans 17 amino acids. The germline gives CDR1 DFQATT, CDR2 SNEGSKA (reference sequence). CDR3 sequence (DNA): TGCAGTGCTAGTTGTCCGACTAGCGGGAAGGGCCAAGAGACCCGGTACTTC. Protein product: CSASCPTSGKGQETRYF.

Only a few counts were recorded for this clonotype. The rearrangement joins TRBV6-2 or TRBV6-3 to TRBJ1-5; 8 bases are a match to TRBD1. CDR3 length: 14 amino acids. J lost 5 bases, V lost 5 bases, and 5 bases had no gene match. Germline V gene data show CDR1 as MNHEY and CDR2 as SVGEGT. CDR3 sequence (DNA): TGTGCCAGCAGTCGCGACAGGGGATATCAGCCCCAGCATTTT. Translated: CASSRDRGYQPQHF.

This clonotype occurred a few times. The rearrangement links TRBV29-1 to TRBJ2-7; 9 bases line up with TRBD2. The junction had 6 bases not matched to a gene; V was cut back by 3 bases and J by 3 bases. Germline CDR1 reads SQVTM; CDR2 reads ANQGSEA. The CDR3 covers 14 residues. Written as DNA, the CDR3 is TGCAGCGTTGACCTAGCGGGAAACAACTACGAGCAGTACTTC. Translating it yields CSVDLAGNNYEQYF.

The table lists this clonotype with a few counts. The rearrangement uses TRBV11-3 and TRBJ2-3; D is uncertain. Trimming removed 1 base at V and 4 bases at J, with 3 bases between. Germline V gene sequence: CDR1 SGHNT, CDR2 YENEEA. The CDR3 is 12 amino acids. The CDR3, as DNA: TGTGCCAGCAGCTTAGTCCCAGATACGCAGTATTTT. Translated, it gives CASSLVPDTQYF.

V gene TRBV3-1 combines with J gene TRBJ2-2; D is unresolved. Trimming stripped 0 bases from V and 6 bases from J, with 11 bases between. Germline-derived CDR1 and CDR2 are LGHDT and YNNKEL (reference sequence). The CDR3 has 15 amino acids. DNA of the CDR3: TGTGCCAGCAGCCAAGATCCGGGTCGGGCCGGGGAGCTGTTTTTT. This sequence encodes CASSQDPGRAGELFF.